This T cell receptor beta chain was observed in a study of identical twins. Study-level results: Out-of-frame alpha sequences common to twins exhibited a surplus of low generation probability. A lower insertion count was a feature of abundant cord blood beta clonotypes, with no such feature in memory repertoires.

Concerning this clonotype: The target antigen is unknown.

TCRdb re-analysed the 5' RACE reads in MiXCR, keeping a single row per CDR3 protein. The table records about 530,000 distinct CDR3 sequences, around 24% of them present only once. There are 14 residues in the CDR3. V lost 5 bases and J lost 2, with 12 bases in between. Looked up from germline, CDR1 is SEHNR and CDR2 is FQNEAQ (reference sequence). Another study also made use of these data, one on yellow fever vaccine responses in identical twins.

The clonotype comes from a woman between 18 and 29 years old in good health. Sequencing was done on a sample of CD4+ T cells sorted from blood. J is TRBJ1-1 and V is TRBV7-9, with D unclear. Here the CDR3 reads CASSPIQTNTEAFF. The DNA of the CDR3 is TGTGCCAGCAGCCCAATTCAGACAAACACTGAAGCTTTCTTT.